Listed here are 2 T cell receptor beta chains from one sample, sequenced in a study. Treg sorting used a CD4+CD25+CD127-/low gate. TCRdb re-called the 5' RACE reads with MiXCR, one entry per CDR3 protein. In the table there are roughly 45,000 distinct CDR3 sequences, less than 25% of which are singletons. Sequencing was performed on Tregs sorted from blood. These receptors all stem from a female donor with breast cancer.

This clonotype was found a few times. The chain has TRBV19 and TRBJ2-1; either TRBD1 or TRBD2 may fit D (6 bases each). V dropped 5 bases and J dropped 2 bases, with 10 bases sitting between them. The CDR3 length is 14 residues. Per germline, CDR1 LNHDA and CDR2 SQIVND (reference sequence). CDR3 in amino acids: CASSPRGAYNEQFF. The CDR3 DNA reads TGTGCCAGTAGTCCTAGGGGGGCCTACAATGAGCAGTTCTTC.

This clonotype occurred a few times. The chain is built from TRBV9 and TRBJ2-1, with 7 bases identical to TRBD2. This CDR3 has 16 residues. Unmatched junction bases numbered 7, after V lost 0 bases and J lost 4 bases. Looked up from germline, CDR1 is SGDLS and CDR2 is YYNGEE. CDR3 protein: CASSVAASGLYNEQFF. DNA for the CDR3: TGTGCCAGCAGCGTAGCCGCTAGCGGACTTTACAATGAGCAGTTCTTC.